This T cell receptor (beta chain) appears in the sequencing data of a study of cytomegalovirus exposure and HLA in healthy donors. CDR3 length equals 16 residues. Trimming cost V 3 bases and J 4 bases; bases outside gene matches: 10. In germline, CDR1 is GTSNPN, CDR2 SVGIG (reference sequence). General observations from the study: Accounts indicate the classifier identified cytomegalovirus status with strong specificity and sensitivity. Overall, about 160 TCR beta chains were annotated as cytomegalovirus-associated. Confirmation in vitro established that three CMV-associated chains were specific for CMV antigens.

With regard to this clone: The antigen is not known.

Some clones are missing from TCRdb's copy, which holds only in-frame ones; the method was immunoSEQ multiplex PCR. The sample lists tens of thousands of clones, about 87% seen once, with 3.5% to 4% in the top ten. The rearrangement uses TRBV30 and TRBJ2-1; TRBD1 matches at 9 bases. The origin of this receptor is a woman aged 18-29 years in good health and CMV-seropositive. The sequenced sample was PBMCs. This chain's CDR3 is CAWSSSGTGFYNEQFF. The CDR3 coding sequence is TGTGCCTGGAGCTCATCCGGGACAGGGTTTTACAATGAGCAGTTCTTC. Drawing the rest from reference TRBV30 and TRBJ2-1, the complete variable domain is SQTIHQWPATLVQPVGSPLSLECTVEGTSNPNLYWYRQAAGRGLQLLFYSVGIGQISSEVPQNLSASRPQDRQFILSSKKLLLSDSGFYLCAWSSSGTGFYNEQFFGPGTRLTVL.